This TCR beta chain was found in a study of cytomegalovirus exposure and HLA in healthy donors. Germline assignment: CDR1 SGHTA and CDR2 FQGNSA. The CDR3 extends over 13 amino acids. Trimming stripped 5 bases from V and 8 bases from J, with 15 bases between. It was with 60 Vbeta and 13 Jbeta primers that the PCR ran. The method was immunoSEQ multiplex PCR; TCRdb's version includes in-frame clones alone and lacks a portion of them. This table holds 90,000 to 100,000 clones, 69% found once. Findings and caveats of the study: Several top significant clusters appeared, in a later analysis, to be linked to common viral pathogens.

A word on this clone: Its antigen is undetermined.

The specimen was PBMCs. The TCR was taken from a female donor in good health and CMV-seronegative. The V and J genes are TRBV7-2 and TRBJ1-2; D is unclear. CDR3 nucleotides: TGTGCCAGCAGCCCCCGCGGTGTTCGGGGCTACACCTTC. Amino acids: CASSPRGVRGYTF.